The present TCR beta chain was sequenced within a study of T cells in narcolepsy. Study-level background: Healthy controls were enrolled alongside patients with narcolepsy type 1 or type 2.

V lost 1 base and J lost 8, with 14 bases in between. This CDR3 has 14 residues. Germline V gives CDR1 SGHDN, CDR2 FVKESK. Clones were read by immunoSEQ multiplex PCR, and TCRdb kept only the in-frame ones, dropping some. The profile shows approximately 28,000 clones, roughly 80% of them singletons. Study-level results: Same-patient CSF and blood CD4+ T cell clonotypes included HCRT-specific and TRIB2-specific autoreactive ones. Autoreactive clone sequences were missing from some blood memory CD4+ repertoires. Healthy controls reportedly lacked the autoreactive clonotypes serially found in patients' blood.

A note on this clone: Its antigen is unknown.

The rearrangement joins TRBV14 to TRBJ1-2, with D perhaps TRBD1 (5 bases). This TCR was recovered from a human donor in good health. The sample consisted of memory (CD45RA-) CD4+ T cells from blood. CDR3 DNA: TGTGCCAGCAGCCAAGTGGGGGGACTGTCCGGCTACACCTTC. This codes for CASSQVGGLSGYTF. Based on the CDR3 plus reference TRBV14 and TRBJ1-2, the full variable domain is EAGVTQFPSHSVIEKGQTVTLRCDPISGHDNLYWYRRVMGKEIKFLLHFVKESKQDESGMPNNRFLAERTGGTYSTLKVQPAELEDSGVYFCASSQVGGLSGYTFGSGTRLTVV.